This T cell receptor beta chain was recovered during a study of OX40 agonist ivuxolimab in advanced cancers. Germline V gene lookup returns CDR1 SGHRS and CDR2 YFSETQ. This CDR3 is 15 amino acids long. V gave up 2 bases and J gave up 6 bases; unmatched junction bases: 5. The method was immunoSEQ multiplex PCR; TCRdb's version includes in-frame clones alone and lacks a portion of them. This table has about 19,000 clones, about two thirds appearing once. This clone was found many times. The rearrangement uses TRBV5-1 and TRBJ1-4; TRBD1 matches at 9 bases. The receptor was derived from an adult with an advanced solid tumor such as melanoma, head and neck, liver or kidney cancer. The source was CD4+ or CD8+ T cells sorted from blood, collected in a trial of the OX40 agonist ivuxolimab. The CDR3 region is CASSFTGGADEKLFF. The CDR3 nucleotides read TGCGCCAGCAGCTTTACAGGGGGCGCAGATGAAAAACTGTTTTTT. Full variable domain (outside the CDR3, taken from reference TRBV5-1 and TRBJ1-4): KAGVTQTPRYLIKTRGQQVTLSCSPISGHRSVSWYQQTPGQGLQFLFEYFSETQRNKGNFPGRFSGRQFSNSRSEMNVSTLELGDSALYLCASSFTGGADEKLFFGSGTQLSVL.